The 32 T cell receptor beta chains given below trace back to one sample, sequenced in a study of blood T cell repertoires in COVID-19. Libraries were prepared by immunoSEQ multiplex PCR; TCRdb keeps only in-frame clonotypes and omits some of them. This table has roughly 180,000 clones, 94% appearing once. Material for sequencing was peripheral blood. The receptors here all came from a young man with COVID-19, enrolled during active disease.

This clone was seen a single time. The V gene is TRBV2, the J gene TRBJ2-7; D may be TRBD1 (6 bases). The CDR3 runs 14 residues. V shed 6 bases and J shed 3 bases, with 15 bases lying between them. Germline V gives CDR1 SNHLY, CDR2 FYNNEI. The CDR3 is CASRRQEAYYEQYF. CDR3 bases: TGTGCCAGCAGGAGACAGGAAGCCTACTACGAGCAGTACTTC.

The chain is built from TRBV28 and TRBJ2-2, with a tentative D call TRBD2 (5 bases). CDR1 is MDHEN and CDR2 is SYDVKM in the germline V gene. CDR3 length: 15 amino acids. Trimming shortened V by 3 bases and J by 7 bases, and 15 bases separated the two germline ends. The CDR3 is CASSFNSGRSGELFF. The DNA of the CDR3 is TGTGCCAGCAGTTTTAACTCGGGAAGGAGCGGGGAGCTGTTTTTT. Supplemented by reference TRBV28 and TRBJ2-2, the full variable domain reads DVKVTQSSRYLVKRTGEKVFLECVQDMDHENMFWYRQDPGLGLRLIYFSYDVKMKEKGDIPEGYSVSREKKERFSLILESASTNQTSMYLCASSFNSGRSGELFFGEGSRLTVL.

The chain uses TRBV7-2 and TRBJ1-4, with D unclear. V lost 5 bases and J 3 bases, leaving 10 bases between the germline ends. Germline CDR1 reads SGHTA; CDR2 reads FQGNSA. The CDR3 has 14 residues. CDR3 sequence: CASSPRRSNEKLFF. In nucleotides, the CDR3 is TGTGCCAGCAGCCCCAGGCGATCTAATGAAAAACTGTTTTTT.

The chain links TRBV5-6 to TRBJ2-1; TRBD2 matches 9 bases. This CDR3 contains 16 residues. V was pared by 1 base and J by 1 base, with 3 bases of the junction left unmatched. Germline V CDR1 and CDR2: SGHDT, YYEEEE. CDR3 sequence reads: CASSLTSGLSYNEQFF. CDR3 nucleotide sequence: TGTGCCAGCAGCTTGACTAGCGGGCTGTCCTACAATGAGCAGTTCTTC.

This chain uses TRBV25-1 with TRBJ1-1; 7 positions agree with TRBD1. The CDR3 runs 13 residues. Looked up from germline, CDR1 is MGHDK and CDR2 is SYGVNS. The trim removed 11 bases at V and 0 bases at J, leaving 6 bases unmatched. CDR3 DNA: TGTGCCTGGGGGACAGAGATGAACACTGAAGCTTTCTTT. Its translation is CAWGTEMNTEAFF. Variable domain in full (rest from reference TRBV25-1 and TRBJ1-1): EADIYQTPRYLVIGTGKKITLECSQTMGHDKMYWYQQDPGMELHLIHYSYGVNSTEKGDLSSESTVSRIRTEHFPLTLESARPSHTSQYLCAWGTEMNTEAFFGQGTRLTVV.

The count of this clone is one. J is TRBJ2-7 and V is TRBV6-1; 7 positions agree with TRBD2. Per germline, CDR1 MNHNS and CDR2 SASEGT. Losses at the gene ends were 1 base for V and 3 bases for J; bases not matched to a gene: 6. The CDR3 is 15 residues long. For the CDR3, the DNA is TGTGCCAGCAGTGAAGTAGGACGGGGGGACTACGAGCAGTACTTC. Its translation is CASSEVGRGDYEQYF.

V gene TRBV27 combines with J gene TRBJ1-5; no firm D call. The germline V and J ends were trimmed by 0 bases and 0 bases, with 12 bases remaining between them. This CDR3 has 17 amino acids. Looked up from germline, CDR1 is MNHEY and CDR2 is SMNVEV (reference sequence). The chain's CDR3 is CASSLSRLQGSNQPQHF. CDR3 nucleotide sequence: TGTGCCAGCAGTTTATCAAGACTTCAAGGTAGCAATCAGCCCCAGCATTTT.

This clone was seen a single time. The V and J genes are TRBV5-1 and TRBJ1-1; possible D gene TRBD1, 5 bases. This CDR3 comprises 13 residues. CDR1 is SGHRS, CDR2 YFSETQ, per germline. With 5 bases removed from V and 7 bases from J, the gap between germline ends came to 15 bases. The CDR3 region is CASRIRTDSEAFF. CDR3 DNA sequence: TGCGCCAGCAGGATACGCACAGACAGTGAAGCTTTCTTT.

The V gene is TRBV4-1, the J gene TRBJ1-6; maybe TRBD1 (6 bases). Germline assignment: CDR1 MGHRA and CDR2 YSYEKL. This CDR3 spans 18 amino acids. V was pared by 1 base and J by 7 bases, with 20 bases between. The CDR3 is CASSQARIGGQQNSPLHF. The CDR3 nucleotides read TGCGCCAGCAGCCAAGCGCGGATAGGGGGACAACAAAATTCACCCCTCCACTTT.

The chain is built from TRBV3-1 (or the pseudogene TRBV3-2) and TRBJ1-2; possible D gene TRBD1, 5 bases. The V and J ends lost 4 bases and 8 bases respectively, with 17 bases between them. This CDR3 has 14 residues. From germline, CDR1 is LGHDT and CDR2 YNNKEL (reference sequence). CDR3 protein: CASSPAGGGGGYTF. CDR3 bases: TGTGCCAGCAGCCCCGCCGGGGGGGGAGGGGGCTACACCTTC.

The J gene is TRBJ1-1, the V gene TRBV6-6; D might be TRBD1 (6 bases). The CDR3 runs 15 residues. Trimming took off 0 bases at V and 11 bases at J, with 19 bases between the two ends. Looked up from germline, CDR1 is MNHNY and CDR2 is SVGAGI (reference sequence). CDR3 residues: CASSYSSTGGAFAFF. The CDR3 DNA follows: TGTGCCAGCAGTTACTCAAGTACGGGGGGGGCTTTTGCTTTCTTT.

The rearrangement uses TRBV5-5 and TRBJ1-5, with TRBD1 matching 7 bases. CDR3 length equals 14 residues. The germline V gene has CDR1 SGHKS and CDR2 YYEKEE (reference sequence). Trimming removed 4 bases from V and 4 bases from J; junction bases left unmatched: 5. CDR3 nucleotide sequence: TGTGCCAGCAGCCTAGGGACAGATAATCAGCCCCAGCATTTT. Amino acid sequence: CASSLGTDNQPQHF.

In nucleotides, the CDR3 is TGTGCCAGCAGCTTGGCAGGGAGGGGCTATAATTCACCCCTCCACTTT. This codes for CASSLAGRGYNSPLHF. V and J are TRBV5-4 and TRBJ1-6, with D possibly matching TRBD1 (5 bases). This CDR3 comprises 16 residues. With 0 bases removed from V and 3 bases from J, the gap between germline ends came to 10 bases. Per germline, CDR1 SGHNT and CDR2 YYREEE (reference sequence).

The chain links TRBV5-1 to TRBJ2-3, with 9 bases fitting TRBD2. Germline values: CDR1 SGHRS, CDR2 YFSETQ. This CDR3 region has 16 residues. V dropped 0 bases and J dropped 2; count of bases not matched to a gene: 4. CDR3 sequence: CASSLAPSGDTDTQYF. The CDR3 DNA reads TGCGCCAGCAGCTTGGCCCCTAGCGGGGACACAGATACGCAGTATTTT.

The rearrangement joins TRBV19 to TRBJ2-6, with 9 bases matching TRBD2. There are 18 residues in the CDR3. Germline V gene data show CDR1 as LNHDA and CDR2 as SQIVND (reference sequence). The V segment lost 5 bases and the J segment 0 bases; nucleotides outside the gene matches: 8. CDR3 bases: TGTGCCAGTAGTGCCTCCGCTAGCGGGGTCTCTGGGGCCAACGTCCTGACTTTC. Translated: CASSASASGVSGANVLTF.

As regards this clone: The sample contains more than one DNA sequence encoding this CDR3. Here the CDR3 reads CASRTSVEQYF. The CDR3 nucleotides are TGTGCCAGCCGGACTAGCGTTGAGCAGTACTTC. The V call is TRBV10-3, the J call TRBJ2-7; 9 bases fit TRBD2. Trimming at V came to 10 bases and at J to 7 bases, leaving 5 bases not matched to a gene. The CDR3 contains 11 residues. CDR1 and CDR2 (germline): ENHRY, SYGVKD.

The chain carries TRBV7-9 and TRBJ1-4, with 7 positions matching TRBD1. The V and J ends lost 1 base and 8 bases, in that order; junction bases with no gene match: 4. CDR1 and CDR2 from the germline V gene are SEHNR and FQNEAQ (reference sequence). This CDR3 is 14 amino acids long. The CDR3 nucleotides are TGTGCCAGCAGCTTAGACAGGGGTGACGAAAAACTGTTTTTT. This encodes CASSLDRGDEKLFF.

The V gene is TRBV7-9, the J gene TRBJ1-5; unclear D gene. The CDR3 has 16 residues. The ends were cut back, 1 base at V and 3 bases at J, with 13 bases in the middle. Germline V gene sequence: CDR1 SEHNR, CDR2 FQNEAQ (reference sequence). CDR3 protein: CASSLGVSGDNQPQHF. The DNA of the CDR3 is TGTGCCAGCAGCTTAGGGGTCTCAGGTGACAATCAGCCCCAGCATTTT.

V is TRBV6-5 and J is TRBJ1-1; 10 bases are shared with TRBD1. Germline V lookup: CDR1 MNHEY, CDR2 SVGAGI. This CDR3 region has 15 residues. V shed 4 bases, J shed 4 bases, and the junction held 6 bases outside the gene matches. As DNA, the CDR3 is TGTGCCAGCAGTTTCAGACAGGGGGCGAGCACTGAAGCTTTCTTT. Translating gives CASSFRQGASTEAFF.

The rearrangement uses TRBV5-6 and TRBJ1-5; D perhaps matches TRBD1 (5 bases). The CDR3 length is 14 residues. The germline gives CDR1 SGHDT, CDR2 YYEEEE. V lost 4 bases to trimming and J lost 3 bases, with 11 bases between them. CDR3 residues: CASSAGHHNQPQHF. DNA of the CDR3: TGTGCCAGCAGCGCCGGACACCACAATCAGCCCCAGCATTTT.

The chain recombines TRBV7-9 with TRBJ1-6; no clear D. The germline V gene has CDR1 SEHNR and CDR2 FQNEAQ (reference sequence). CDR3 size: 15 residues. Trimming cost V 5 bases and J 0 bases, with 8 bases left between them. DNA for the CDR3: TGTGCCAGCAGCCAGGAACGCTCCTATAATTCACCCCTCCACTTT. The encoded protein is CASSQERSYNSPLHF.

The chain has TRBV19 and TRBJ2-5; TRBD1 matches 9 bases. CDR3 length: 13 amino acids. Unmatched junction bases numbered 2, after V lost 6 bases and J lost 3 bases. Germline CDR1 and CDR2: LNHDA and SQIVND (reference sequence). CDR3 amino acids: CASSGTGKETQYF. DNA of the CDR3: TGTGCCAGTAGCGGGACAGGGAAAGAGACCCAGTACTTC. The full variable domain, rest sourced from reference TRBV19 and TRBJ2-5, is DGGITQSPKYLFRKEGQNVTLSCEQNLNHDAMYWYRQDPGQGLRLIYYSQIVNDFQKGDIAEGYSVSREKKESFPLTVTSAQKNPTAFYLCASSGTGKETQYFGPGTRLLVL.

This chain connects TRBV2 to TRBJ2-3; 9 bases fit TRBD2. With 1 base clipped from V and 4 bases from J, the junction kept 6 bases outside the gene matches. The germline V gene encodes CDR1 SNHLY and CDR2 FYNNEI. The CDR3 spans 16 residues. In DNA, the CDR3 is TGTGCCAGCAGTGAAGTCGATAGCGGGGGTTCAGATACGCAGTATTTT. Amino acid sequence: CASSEVDSGGSDTQYF.

CDR3: CASSLSIANEQFF. In DNA form, the CDR3 reads TGTGCCAGCAGCCTTAGTATAGCGAATGAGCAGTTCTTC. The chain is built from TRBV7-2 and TRBJ2-1; weak D call: TRBD2 (5 bases). The CDR3 is made up of 13 amino acids. Between the trimmed V and J ends, which lost 5 bases and 7 bases, there was a span of 12 bases. Germline V CDR1 and CDR2: SGHTA, FQGNSA. Looking up the rest from reference TRBV7-2 and TRBJ2-1 gives the full variable domain: GAGVSQSPSNKVTEKGKDVELRCDPISGHTALYWYRQSLGQGLEFLIYFQGNSAPDKSGLPSDRFSAERTGGSVSTLTIQRTQQEDSAVYLCASSLSIANEQFFGPGTRLTVL.

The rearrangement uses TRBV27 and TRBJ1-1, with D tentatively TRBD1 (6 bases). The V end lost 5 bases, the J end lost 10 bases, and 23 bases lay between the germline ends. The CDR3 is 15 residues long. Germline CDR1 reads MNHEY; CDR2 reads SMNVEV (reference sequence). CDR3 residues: CASSPLSGTPGGAFF. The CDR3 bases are TGTGCCAGCAGTCCCCTCTCGGGGACACCTGGAGGAGCTTTCTTT.

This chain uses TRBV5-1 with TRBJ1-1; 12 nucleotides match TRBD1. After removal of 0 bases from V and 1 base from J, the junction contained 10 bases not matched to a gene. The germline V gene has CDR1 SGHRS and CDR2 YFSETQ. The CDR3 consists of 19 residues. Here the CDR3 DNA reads TGCGCCAGCAGCTTGGAAGGGGACAGGGGGCTTGGCGGGAACACTGAAGCTTTCTTT. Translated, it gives CASSLEGDRGLGGNTEAFF.

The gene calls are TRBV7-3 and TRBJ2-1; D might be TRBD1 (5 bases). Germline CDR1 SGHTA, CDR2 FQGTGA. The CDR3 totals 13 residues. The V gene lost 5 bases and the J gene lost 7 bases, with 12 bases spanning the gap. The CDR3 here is CASSRTRENEQFF. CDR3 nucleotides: TGTGCCAGCAGCCGGACACGCGAAAATGAGCAGTTCTTC.

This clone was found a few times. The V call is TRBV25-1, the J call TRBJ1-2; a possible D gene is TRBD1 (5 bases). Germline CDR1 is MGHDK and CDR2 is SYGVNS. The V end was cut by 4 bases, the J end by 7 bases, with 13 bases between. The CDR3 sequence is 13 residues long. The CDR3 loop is CASSARGGSGYTF. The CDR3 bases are TGTGCCAGCAGTGCTCGGGGGGGATCTGGCTACACCTTC.

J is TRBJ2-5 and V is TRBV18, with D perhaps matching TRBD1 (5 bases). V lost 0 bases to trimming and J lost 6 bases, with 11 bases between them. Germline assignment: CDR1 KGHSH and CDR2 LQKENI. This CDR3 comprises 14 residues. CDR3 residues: CASSPPSGIQTQYF. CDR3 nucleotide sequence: TGTGCCAGCTCACCACCATCAGGGATACAGACCCAGTACTTC.

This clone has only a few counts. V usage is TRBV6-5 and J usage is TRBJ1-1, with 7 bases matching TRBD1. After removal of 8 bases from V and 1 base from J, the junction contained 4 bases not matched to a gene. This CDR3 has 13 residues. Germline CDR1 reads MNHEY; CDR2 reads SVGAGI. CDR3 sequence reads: CASVDRRNTEAFF. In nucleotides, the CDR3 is TGTGCCAGCGTGGACAGGCGGAACACTGAAGCTTTCTTT.

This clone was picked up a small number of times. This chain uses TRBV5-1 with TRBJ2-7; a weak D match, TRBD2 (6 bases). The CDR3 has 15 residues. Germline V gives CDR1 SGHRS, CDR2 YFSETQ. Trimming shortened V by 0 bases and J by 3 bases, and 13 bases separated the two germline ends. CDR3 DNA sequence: TGCGCCAGCAGCTTGGTGGGGCGGGGAGGCTACGAGCAGTACTTC. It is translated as CASSLVGRGGYEQYF.

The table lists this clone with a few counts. The CDR3 DNA reads TGTGCCAGCAGGGACAGTCACTATGGCTACACCTTC. Translated: CASRDSHYGYTF. The chain employs TRBV2 and TRBJ1-2, with D maybe TRBD1 (6 bases). This CDR3 contains 12 residues. The V end was cut by 6 bases, the J end by 3 bases, with 8 bases between. Germline CDR1 SNHLY, CDR2 FYNNEI. The full variable domain, in which reference TRBV2 and TRBJ1-2 provide the parts outside the CDR3, is EPEVTQTPSHQVTQMGQEVILRCVPISNHLYFYWYRQILGQKVEFLVSFYNNEISEKSEIFDDQFSVERPDGSNFTLKIRSTKLEDSAMYFCASRDSHYGYTFGSGTRLTVV.